This TCR beta chain derives from a study of CD8 T cells in Susac syndrome. The CDR3 extends over 15 amino acids. In germline, CDR1 is LGHDT, CDR2 YNNKEL (reference sequence). V lost 0 bases to trimming and J lost 0 bases, with 8 bases between them. Turning to this clonotype: Antigen unknown.

The study, taken as a whole, reports: The study admitted that it had a relatively small number of individuals in its TCR sequencing and HLA analysis.

An amount of RNA that ranged from 0.5 to 1 ug was reverse transcribed with random hexamers. Across 54 Vbeta and 13 Jbeta, immunoSEQ multiplex PCR amplified TCR beta CDR3. TCRdb passed the immunoSEQ multiplex PCR reads through MiXCR, listing each CDR3 protein once. The sample has some 190,000 distinct CDR3 sequences, approximately 96% seen once. From blood CD8+ and CD4+ T cells, TCR beta sequences were generated. This receptor was identified in a human donor with multiple sclerosis. Sequenced input: CD4+ T cells from PBMCs. The V and J genes are TRBV3-1 and TRBJ1-1; D perhaps matches TRBD1 (5 bases). Written as DNA, the CDR3 is TGTGCCAGCAGCCAAGAACGGGGGATGAACACTGAAGCTTTCTTT. Its translation is CASSQERGMNTEAFF.